One and the same sample provided the 13 T cell receptor beta chains below, sequenced in a study of blood T cells in healthy people across ages. A second PCR of 7 to 11 cycles used a sample-barcoded 5' primer and a J-beta primer mix. One entry per CDR3 protein, called by TCRdb with MiXCR from the 5' RACE reads. The table includes about 680,000 distinct CDR3 sequences, 45% to 50% detected once. The sample comprised blood. Receptors originate from a woman aged 55-69 years in good health.

J is TRBJ2-3 and V is TRBV12-3 or TRBV12-4; D not certain. V was trimmed by 6 bases and J by 6 bases, leaving 13 bases between them. This CDR3 region has 13 residues. The CDR3 region has the DNA TGTGCCAGCAGCATGGTTCCTGCTGATACGCAGTATTTT. Residues: CASSMVPADTQYF.

A few counts support this clonotype. The gene calls are TRBV7-2 and TRBJ2-5; D gene uncertain. Germline V gene data show CDR1 as SGHTA and CDR2 as FQGNSA. V gave up 4 bases and J gave up 4 bases, with 7 bases separating them. The CDR3 extends over 12 amino acids. In DNA, the CDR3 is TGTGCCAGCAGCTGGACCCCAGAGACCCAGTACTTC. Translation: CASSWTPETQYF.

This chain links TRBV6-2 or TRBV6-3 with TRBJ1-2; D unclear. The V end lost 3 bases, the J end lost 6 bases, and 20 bases lay between the germline ends. This CDR3 spans 16 amino acids. Germline CDR1 and CDR2: MNHEY and SVGEGT. DNA of the CDR3: TGTGCCAGCAGTTATCCACCCTCGACGACTAAGAATGGCTACACCTTC. Residues: CASSYPPSTTKNGYTF.

Turning to this clonotype: At one boundary the junction diverges from the germline segment, which might be a read error. The chain links TRBV4-2 to TRBJ1-2; TRBD1 is a possible D gene (6 bases). From germline, CDR1 is LGHNA and CDR2 YNFKEQ. The CDR3 covers 18 residues. CDR3 sequence: CASSQEWSGARDDYGHTF. The DNA for the CDR3 is TGTGCCAGCAGCCAAGAATGGTCGGGGGCCCGAGATGACTATGGCCACACCTTC.

The gene calls are TRBV7-2 and TRBJ2-1; D is perhaps TRBD2 (6 bases). CDR1 and CDR2 (germline): SGHTA, FQGNSA. The V gene lost 4 bases and the J gene lost 15 bases, with 31 bases spanning the gap. The CDR3 has 17 amino acids. The chain's CDR3 is CASSSVHEGGDPTLRFF. The DNA for the CDR3 is TGTGCCAGCAGCTCAGTTCATGAGGGCGGGGACCCGACGTTAAGGTTCTTC.

This sequence joins TRBV7-9 and TRBJ1-2, with 8 bases aligning to TRBD1. The CDR3 covers 15 residues. V dropped 6 bases and J dropped 2; count of bases not matched to a gene: 8. Per the germline V gene, CDR1 is SEHNR and CDR2 is FQNEAQ (reference sequence). The CDR3 DNA sequence: TGTGCCAGCAGTCCTCCGGGGACAGGAAACTATGGCTACACCTTC. Its protein product is CASSPPGTGNYGYTF.

The gene calls are TRBV3-1 and TRBJ2-6; no definite D call. Germline assignment: CDR1 LGHDT and CDR2 YNNKEL (reference sequence). This CDR3 spans 15 amino acids. Deletions cut 4 bases from V and 0 bases from J, with 7 bases between. The CDR3 bases are TGTGCCAGCAGCCTGGATTTCTCTGGGGCCAACGTCCTGACTTTC. This encodes CASSLDFSGANVLTF.

This clonotype was seen more than once but under ten times. The CDR3 loop reads CASSLSTNEQYF. In DNA, the CDR3 is TGCGCCAGCAGCTTGAGTACTAATGAGCAGTACTTC. The chain combines TRBV5-1 with TRBJ2-5; no clear D gene. The germline CDR1 and CDR2 sequences are SGHRS and YFSETQ. The CDR3 covers 12 residues. V was cut by 1 base and J by 11 bases, with 12 bases left in between.

V usage is TRBV18 and J usage is TRBJ2-4, with a tentative D call TRBD1 (6 bases). The J call may be mistaken, given a closer DNA end match to TRBJ2-7. The V gene's germline CDR1 is KGHSH and CDR2 LQKENI. The CDR3 is 13 amino acids. The CDR3 sequence is CASSPSQGYEQYF. CDR3 bases: TGTGCCAGCTCACCTTCACAGGGCTACGAGCAGTACTTC.

This clonotype was detected only a few times. This rearrangement joins TRBV14 to TRBJ2-5; D gene uncertain. Trimming took off 5 bases at V and 4 bases at J, with 17 bases between the two ends. The V gene's germline CDR1 is SGHDN and CDR2 FVKESK. There are 15 residues in the CDR3. CDR3 DNA: TGTGCCAGCAGCATAGACATCCAGAGGAGAGAGACCCAGTACTTC. Its protein product is CASSIDIQRRETQYF.

The J gene is TRBJ2-5, the V gene TRBV10-3, with D possibly TRBD1 on 6 matching bases. The assigned J gene may be wrong: the sequence end matches TRBJ2-7 better. The CDR3 is made up of 14 amino acids. Per germline, CDR1 ENHRY and CDR2 SYGVKD. CDR3 sequence (DNA): TGTGCCATCAGTGGAGATTCGGACAGCTACGAGCAGTACTTC. Protein sequence: CAISGDSDSYEQYF.

V is TRBV28 and J is TRBJ2-5, with 13 positions matching TRBD2. The last part of the DNA fits TRBJ2-7 better; the J call may be wrong. The germline CDR1 and CDR2 sequences are MDHEN and SYDVKM. The length of the CDR3 is 18 residues. CDR3 sequence reads: CASTKSGTSGNEMYEQYF. The CDR3 DNA is TGTGCCAGCACCAAGTCCGGGACTAGCGGGAACGAGATGTACGAGCAGTACTTC.

This clonotype has only a few counts. The rearrangement links TRBV28 to TRBJ2-2; 8 nucleotides match TRBD2. CDR3 length: 16 amino acids. CDR1 is MDHEN and CDR2 is SYDVKM in the germline V gene. The J segment lost 7 bases and the V segment lost 7 bases, leaving 14 bases of the junction unmatched. CDR3 in DNA: TGTGCCAGCAATCATAAGGCCGGACTAGCCAGCGGGGAGCTGTTTTTT. This sequence encodes CASNHKAGLASGELFF.